The rows below give T cell receptor beta chains drawn from one sample of a study of early T cells in non-severe SARS-CoV-2 infection. TCRdb called the 5' RACE reads again in MiXCR, with one record for every CDR3 protein. The table has 45,000 to 55,000 distinct CDR3 sequences, about 9.9% seen once. Material for sequencing was whole blood. Receptors were obtained from an adult who was a healthcare worker with PCR-confirmed SARS-CoV-2 infection or an uninfected control (not recorded which). Each CDR3 is given with its conserved first and last residue. Fields, in order: D gene, J gene, clone size, V gene, CDR3 DNA, CDR3 protein. A D gene is named only where the DNA matches it firmly. Only part of the rows carry a size: once, few, many, or a class if the clone is expanded.

>TRBD2|TRBJ2-1|few|TRBV20-1
TGCAGTGCTAGAGATGTTCTAGCGGTAAACAATGAGCAGTTCTTC
CSARDVLAVNNEQFF
>TRBD2|TRBJ2-5|.|TRBV6-5
TGTGCCAGCAGCTGGGGACTAGCGGGAGAGTCCTTAGGGACCCAGTACTTC
CASSWGLAGESLGTQYF
>.|TRBJ1-1|many|TRBV11-2
TGTGCCAGCAGCTTAGATCTCCACTCGAATCCCTTCTTT
CASSLDLHSNPFF
>TRBD2|TRBJ2-2|.|TRBV24-1
TGTGCCACCAGTGATACCGGGGGGACCGGGGAGCTGTTTTTT
CATSDTGGTGELFF
>.|TRBJ2-7|.|TRBV5-6
TGTGCCAGCAGCTTCATTGTGGAAAGACAGACCACCTACGAGCAGTACTTC
CASSFIVERQTTYEQYF
>TRBD2|TRBJ2-1|.|TRBV20-1
TGCAGTGGACGGGGACTAGGAACCAATGAGCAGTTCTTC
CSGRGLGTNEQFF
>.|TRBJ2-7|many|TRBV10-2
TGCGCCAGCAGGGAGAGTTACGAGCAGTACTTC
CASRESYEQYF
>TRBD1|TRBJ1-1|.|TRBV10-2
TGCGCCAGCAGGGGGACAGGGCGAACTGAAGCTTTCTTT
CASRGTGRTEAFF
>.|TRBJ2-7|few|TRBV4-1
TGCGCCAGCAGCCAAGATCAGAGGTCTGACAGTGAGCAGTACTTC
CASSQDQRSDSEQYF
>.|TRBJ2-7|many|TRBV20-1
TGCAGTGCTAGAGATCTTGTGCAGGGCTGGGAGCAGTACTTC
CSARDLVQGWEQYF
>TRBD1|TRBJ2-2|few|TRBV11-2
TGTGCCAGCAGCTTCACGACAGGGAGAACCACCGGGGAGCTGTTTTTT
CASSFTTGRTTGELFF
>.|TRBJ1-1|many|TRBV29-1
TGCAGCGGAGAACAACAGCAAAGGACTGAAGCTTTCTTT
CSGEQQQRTEAFF
>.|TRBJ1-2|.|TRBV11-2
TGTGCCAGCAGGGACCTTGGACGGGCTCGCGGCTACACCTTC
CASRDLGRARGYTF
>.|TRBJ2-3|.|TRBV2
TGTGCCAGCAGACTAGCAGATACGCAGTATTTT
CASRLADTQYF